This T cell receptor (beta chain) came from a study of T cell clonotyping in hematopoietic cell transplantation. Study-wide results and limits: Without cell sorting, CD4 versus CD8 contributions remain unresolved. Broader posttransplant TCR repertoire diversity was predicted by graft donor and pretransplant recipient Inverse Simpson Index values. At the given depth, recipient repertoires were over 95% de novo clonotypes. Recipient TCR diversity dropped after transplant; expanded clonotypes rose from day 30 to 180.

As regards this clone: What it binds is not known.

The repertoire was sequenced with immunoSEQ multiplex PCR; TCRdb's copy has only in-frame clones and lacks some. The top ten clones hold around 15% of a sample with about 19,000 clones, approximately 79% of them seen once. This CDR3 region has 14 residues. Trimming left V 5 bases short and J 6 bases short, with 14 bases between. CDR1 and CDR2 from the germline V gene are LNHNV and YYDKDF (reference sequence). The rearrangement joins TRBV15 to TRBJ2-1; a possible D gene is TRBD2 (5 bases). Input material: peripheral blood mononuclear cells. The origin of this receptor is a man in his sixties in good health. Some clones in this sample may be carry-over from other donors' samples. The CDR3 spells CATSRGSAANEQFF. CDR3 in DNA: TGTGCCACCAGCCGAGGGTCCGCGGCCAATGAGCAGTTCTTC.